This TCR beta chain was recovered during a study of T cells expressing NK-cell markers. This CDR3 has 15 amino acids. The germline CDR1 and CDR2 sequences are MGHRA and YSYEKL. Regarding this clonotype: The antigen remains undetermined.

Reprocessing the 5' RACE reads, TCRdb reports a single entry for every CDR3 protein and omits DNA. Its listing shows under 35,000 distinct CDR3 sequences. Findings and caveats of the study: The same clonotypes also predominated in the CD3+CD56-NKG2C+ fraction of a few donors.

This TCR derives from a woman aged 18-70 years in good health. This rearrangement joins TRBV4-1 to TRBJ2-1; the TRBD1 assignment by TCRdb is unverifiable without DNA. The sample taken for sequencing was blood T cells: a sorted CD56 or NKG2C T cell subset, CD4+ or CD8+ T cells, or bulk PBMC T cells (not recorded which). CDR3: CASGGPGGAYNEQFF.